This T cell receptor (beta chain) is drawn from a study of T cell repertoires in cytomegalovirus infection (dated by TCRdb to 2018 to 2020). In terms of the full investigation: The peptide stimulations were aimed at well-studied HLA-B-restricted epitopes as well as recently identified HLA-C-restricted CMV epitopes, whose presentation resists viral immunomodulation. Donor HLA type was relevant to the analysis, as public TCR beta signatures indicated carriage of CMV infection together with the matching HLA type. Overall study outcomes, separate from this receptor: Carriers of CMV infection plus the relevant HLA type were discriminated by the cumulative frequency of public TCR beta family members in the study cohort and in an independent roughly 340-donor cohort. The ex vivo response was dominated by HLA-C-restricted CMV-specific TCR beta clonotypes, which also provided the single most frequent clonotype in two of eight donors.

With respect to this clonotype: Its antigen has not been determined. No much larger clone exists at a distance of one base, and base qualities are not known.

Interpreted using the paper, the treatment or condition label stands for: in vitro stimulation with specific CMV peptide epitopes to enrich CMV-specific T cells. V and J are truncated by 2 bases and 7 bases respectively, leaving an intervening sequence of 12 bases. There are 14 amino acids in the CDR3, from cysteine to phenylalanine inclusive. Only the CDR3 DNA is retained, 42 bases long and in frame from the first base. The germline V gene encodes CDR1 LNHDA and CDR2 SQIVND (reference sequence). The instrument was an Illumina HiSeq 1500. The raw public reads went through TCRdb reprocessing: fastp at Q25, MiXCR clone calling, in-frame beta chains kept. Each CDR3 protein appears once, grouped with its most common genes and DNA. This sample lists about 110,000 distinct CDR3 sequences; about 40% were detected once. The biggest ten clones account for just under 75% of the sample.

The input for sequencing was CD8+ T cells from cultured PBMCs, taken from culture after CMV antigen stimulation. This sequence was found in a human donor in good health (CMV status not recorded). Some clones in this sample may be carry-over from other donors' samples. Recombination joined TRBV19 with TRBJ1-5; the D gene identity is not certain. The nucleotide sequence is TGTGCCAGTAGTATAACTTTCCCCCCCCAGCCCCAGCATTTT. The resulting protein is CASSITFPPQPQHF.